This TCR beta chain originates from a study of blood T cell repertoires in COVID-19. On the study more broadly: PBMCs, B-cell-depleted T cells, or T cells were the source of the cDNA or gDNA that made up the material.

Original methodology: From reference gene primer amplification, estimates of nucleated cell counts were derived. Method: immunoSEQ multiplex PCR; TCRdb's copy keeps in-frame clones and lacks some. V, J and clone size are those of that table, while D and trimming were read from the DNA. The table lists fewer than 250,000 clones, 86% of them singletons, with roughly 0.78% in the top ten. Sequencing was done on a sample of peripheral blood. This receptor was identified in a woman in her seventies with acute or convalescent COVID-19.

The CDR3 DNA reads TGTGCCAGCAGCCCACGGTCCCCGGATTCACCCCTCCACTTT. This translates into CASSPRSPDSPLHF. V and J are TRBV3-1 (or the pseudogene TRBV3-2) and TRBJ1-6; no firm D call. Deletions cut 4 bases from V and 8 bases from J, with 12 bases between. This CDR3 has 14 amino acids. Looked up from germline, CDR1 is LGHDT and CDR2 is YNNKEL (reference sequence).